This T cell receptor beta chain stems from a study of patients and donors after allogeneic stem cell transplantation. Via MiXCR, TCRdb re-called the RT-PCR reads, giving one row per CDR3 protein. The sample includes about 200,000 distinct CDR3 sequences, 35% to 50% of them seen just once. This CDR3 is built from 13 residues. The V end was cut by 2 bases, the J end by 4 bases, with 8 bases between. CDR1 is MNHEY and CDR2 is SMNVEV in the germline V gene (reference sequence). V is TRBV27 and J is TRBJ2-5; a weak D match, TRBD1 (7 bases). The TCR comes from a human donor who was either an allogeneic HSCT recipient or a stem cell or donor lymphocyte infusion donor (not recorded which). It is not recorded whose cells these are; they may come from a transplant donor. Sequenced sample: blood, either unsorted or a sorted T cell fraction (not recorded which). CDR3 sequence: CASSLQGGETQYF. The CDR3 DNA reads as TGTGCCAGCAGTTTACAGGGGGGAGAGACCCAGTACTTC.